The clone carrying this T cell receptor beta chain was recorded many times. Germline loops: CDR1 MNHEY, CDR2 SVGEGT. Germline trimming cut 2 bases from V and 6 bases from J; bases unmatched to any gene: 4. The CDR3 is 14 residues long. The data originate from a study of T cells in Graves' hyperthyroidism and ophthalmopathy. Using RNA transcripts as the source, TCR beta CDR3 regions were amplified. Initially, a first-round RT-PCR of the TCR CDR3 employed the HTBI primer set. TCRdb re-analysed the multiplex PCR reads in MiXCR, keeping a single row per CDR3 protein. Among about 620,000 distinct CDR3 sequences listed, around 15% were seen once.

The source material was blood. This chain joins TRBV6-2 or TRBV6-3 and TRBJ2-1, with 7 bases lining up with TRBD2. The receptor was isolated from a woman between 25 and 40 years old with Graves' hyperthyroidism. This CDR3 is CASSYGLGGNEQFF. CDR3 nucleotide sequence: TGTGCCAGCAGTTACGGACTAGGAGGCAATGAGCAGTTCTTC.